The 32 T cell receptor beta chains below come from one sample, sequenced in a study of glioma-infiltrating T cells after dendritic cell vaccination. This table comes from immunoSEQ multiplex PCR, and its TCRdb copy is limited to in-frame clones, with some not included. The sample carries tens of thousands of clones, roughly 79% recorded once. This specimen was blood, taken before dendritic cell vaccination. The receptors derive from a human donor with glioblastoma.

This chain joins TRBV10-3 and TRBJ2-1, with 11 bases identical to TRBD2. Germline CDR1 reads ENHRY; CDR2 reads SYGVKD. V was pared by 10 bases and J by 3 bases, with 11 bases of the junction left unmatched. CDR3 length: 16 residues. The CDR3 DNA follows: TGTGCCAGCCAAATAGCGGGGGGGCCGGGCTACAATGAGCAGTTCTTC. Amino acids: CASQIAGGPGYNEQFF.

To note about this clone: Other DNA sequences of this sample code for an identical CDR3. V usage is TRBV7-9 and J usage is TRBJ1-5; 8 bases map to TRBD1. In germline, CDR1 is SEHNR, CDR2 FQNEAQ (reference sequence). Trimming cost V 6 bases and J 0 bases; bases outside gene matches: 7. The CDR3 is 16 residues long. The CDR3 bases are TGTGCCAGCAGTTCGGACAGGGCTCATAGCAATCAGCCCCAGCATTTT. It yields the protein CASSSDRAHSNQPQHF.

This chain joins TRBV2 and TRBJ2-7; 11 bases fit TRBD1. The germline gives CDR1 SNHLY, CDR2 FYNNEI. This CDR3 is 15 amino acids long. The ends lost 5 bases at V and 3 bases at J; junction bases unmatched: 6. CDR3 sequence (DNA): TGTGCCAGCAGTTTGGGACAGGGGGGTTTCTACGAGCAGTACTTC. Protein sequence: CASSLGQGGFYEQYF.

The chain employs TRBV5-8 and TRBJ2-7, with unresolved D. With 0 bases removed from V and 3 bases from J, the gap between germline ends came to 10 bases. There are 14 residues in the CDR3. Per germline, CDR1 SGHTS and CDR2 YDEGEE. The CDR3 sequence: CASSLVEQFYEQYF. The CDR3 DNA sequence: TGTGCCAGCAGCTTGGTCGAACAGTTCTACGAGCAGTACTTC.

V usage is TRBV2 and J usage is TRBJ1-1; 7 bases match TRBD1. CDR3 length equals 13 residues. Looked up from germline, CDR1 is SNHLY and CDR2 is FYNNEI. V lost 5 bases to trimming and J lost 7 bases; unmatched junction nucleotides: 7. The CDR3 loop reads CASSSDRDIEAFF. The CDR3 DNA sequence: TGTGCCAGCAGTTCCGACAGGGATATTGAAGCTTTCTTT.

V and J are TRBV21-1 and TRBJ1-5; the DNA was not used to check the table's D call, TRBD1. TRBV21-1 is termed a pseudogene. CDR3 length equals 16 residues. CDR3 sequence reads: CASTEQPGHTNQPQHF. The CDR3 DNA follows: TGTGCCAGCACCGAACAACCGGGACACACCAATCAGCCCCAGCATTTT.

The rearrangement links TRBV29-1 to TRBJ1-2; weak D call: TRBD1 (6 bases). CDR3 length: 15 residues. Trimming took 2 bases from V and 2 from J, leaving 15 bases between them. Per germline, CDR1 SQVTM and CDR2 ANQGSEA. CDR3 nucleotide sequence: TGCAGCGTTGAATCCTCCCGGACAGCAAACTATGGCTACACCTTC. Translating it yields CSVESSRTANYGYTF.

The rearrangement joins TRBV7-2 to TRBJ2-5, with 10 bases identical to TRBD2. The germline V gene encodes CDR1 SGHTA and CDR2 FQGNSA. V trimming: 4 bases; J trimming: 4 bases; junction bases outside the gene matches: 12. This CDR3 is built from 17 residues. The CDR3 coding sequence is TGTGCCAGCAGCTCAGGAAGGAAGCGGGGGGGCGTAGAGACCCAGTACTTC. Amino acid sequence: CASSSGRKRGGVETQYF. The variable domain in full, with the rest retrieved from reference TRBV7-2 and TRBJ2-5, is GAGVSQSPSNKVTEKGKDVELRCDPISGHTALYWYRQSLGQGLEFLIYFQGNSAPDKSGLPSDRFSAERTGGSVSTLTIQRTQQEDSAVYLCASSSGRKRGGVETQYFGPGTRLLVL.

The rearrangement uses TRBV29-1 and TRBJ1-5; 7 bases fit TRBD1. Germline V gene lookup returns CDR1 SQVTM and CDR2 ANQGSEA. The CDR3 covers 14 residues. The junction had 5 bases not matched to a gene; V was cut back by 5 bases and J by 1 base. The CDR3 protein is CSVSPGQSNQPQHF. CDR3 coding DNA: TGCAGCGTTTCACCGGGACAGAGCAATCAGCCCCAGCATTTT.

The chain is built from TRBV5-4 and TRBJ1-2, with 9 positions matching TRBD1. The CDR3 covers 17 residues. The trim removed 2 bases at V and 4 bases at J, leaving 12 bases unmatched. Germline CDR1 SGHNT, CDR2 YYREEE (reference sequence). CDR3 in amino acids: CASSFELLGQGTYGYTF. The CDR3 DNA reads TGTGCCAGCAGCTTCGAATTACTTGGACAGGGGACCTATGGCTACACCTTC.

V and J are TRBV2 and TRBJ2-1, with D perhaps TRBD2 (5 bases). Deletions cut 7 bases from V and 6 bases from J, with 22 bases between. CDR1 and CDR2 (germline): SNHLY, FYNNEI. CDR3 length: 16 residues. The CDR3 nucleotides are TGTGCCAGCAATGTTCGGACTCCCACTAAAGCCAATGAGCAGTTCTTC. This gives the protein CASNVRTPTKANEQFF.

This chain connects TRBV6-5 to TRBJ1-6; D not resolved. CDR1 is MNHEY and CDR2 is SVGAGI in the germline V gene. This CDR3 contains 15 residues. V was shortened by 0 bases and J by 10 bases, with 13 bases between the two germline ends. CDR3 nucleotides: TGTGCCAGCAGTTACTCGATCGCGGGTGGCTCACCCCTCCACTTT. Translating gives CASSYSIAGGSPLHF.

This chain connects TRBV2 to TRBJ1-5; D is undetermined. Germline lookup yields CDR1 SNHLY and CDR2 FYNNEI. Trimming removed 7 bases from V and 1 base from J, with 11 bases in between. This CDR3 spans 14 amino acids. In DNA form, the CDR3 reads TGTGCCAGCACCCCCAGGATCAGCAATCAGCCCCAGCATTTT. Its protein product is CASTPRISNQPQHF.

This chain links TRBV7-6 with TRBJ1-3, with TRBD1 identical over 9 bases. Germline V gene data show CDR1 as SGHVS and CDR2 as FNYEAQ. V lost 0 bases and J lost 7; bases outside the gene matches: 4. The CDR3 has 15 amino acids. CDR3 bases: TGTGCCAGCAGCTTAGCACCGGGACAGGGCAACACCATATATTTT. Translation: CASSLAPGQGNTIYF.

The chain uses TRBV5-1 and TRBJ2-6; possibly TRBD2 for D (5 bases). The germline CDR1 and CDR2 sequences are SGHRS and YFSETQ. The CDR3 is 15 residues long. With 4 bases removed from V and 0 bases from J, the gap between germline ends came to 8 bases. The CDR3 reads CASSPGNSGANVLTF. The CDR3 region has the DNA TGCGCCAGCAGCCCCGGGAACTCTGGGGCCAACGTCCTGACTTTC.

The CDR3 DNA reads TGTGCCAGCAGCGTAGGGGTAACAGTTCATATACTGAACACTGAAGCTTTCTTT. It codes for CASSVGVTVHILNTEAFF. The chain links TRBV9 to TRBJ1-1; no clear D. The germline CDR1 and CDR2 sequences are SGDLS and YYNGEE. CDR3 length: 18 amino acids. With 0 bases removed from V and 0 bases from J, the gap between germline ends came to 18 bases.

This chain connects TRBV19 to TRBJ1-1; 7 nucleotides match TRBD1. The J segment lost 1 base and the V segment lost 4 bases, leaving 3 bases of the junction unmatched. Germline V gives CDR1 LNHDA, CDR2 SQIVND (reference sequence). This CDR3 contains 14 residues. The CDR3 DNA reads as TGTGCCAGTAGTACAGGGACAGAGAACACTGAAGCTTTCTTT. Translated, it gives CASSTGTENTEAFF.

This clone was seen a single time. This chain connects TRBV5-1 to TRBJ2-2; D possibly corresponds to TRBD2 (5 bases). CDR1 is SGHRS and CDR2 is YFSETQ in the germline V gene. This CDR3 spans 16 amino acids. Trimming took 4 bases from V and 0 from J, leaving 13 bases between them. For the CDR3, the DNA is TGCGCCAGCAGCCCTTATAGCGCCTCGAACACCGGGGAGCTGTTTTTT. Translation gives CASSPYSASNTGELFF.

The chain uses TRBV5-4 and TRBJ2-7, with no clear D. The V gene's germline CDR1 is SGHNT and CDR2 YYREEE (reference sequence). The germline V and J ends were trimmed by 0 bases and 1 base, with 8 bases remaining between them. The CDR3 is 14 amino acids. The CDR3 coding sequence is TGTGCCAGCAGCTTGGATCCGGGTTCCTACGAGCAGTACTTC. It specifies CASSLDPGSYEQYF.

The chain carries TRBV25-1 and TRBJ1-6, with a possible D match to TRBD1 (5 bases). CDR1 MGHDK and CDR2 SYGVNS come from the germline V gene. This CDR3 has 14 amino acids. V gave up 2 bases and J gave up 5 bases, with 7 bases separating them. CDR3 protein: CASSEGADNSPLHF. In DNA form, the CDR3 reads TGTGCCAGCAGTGAAGGGGCAGATAATTCACCCCTCCACTTT.

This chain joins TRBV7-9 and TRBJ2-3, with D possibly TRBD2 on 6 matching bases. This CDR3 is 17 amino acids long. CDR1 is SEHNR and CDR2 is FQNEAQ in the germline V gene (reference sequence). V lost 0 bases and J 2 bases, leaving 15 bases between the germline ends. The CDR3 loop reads CASSLARGRVNTDTQYF. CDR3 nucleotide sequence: TGTGCCAGCAGCTTAGCGCGGGGCAGGGTAAACACAGATACGCAGTATTTT.

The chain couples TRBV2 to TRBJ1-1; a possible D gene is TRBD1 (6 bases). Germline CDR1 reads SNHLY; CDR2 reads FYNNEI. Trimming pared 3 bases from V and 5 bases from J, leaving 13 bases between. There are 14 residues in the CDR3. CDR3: CASSERQGLTEAFF. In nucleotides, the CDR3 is TGTGCCAGCAGTGAGAGGCAGGGGTTGACTGAAGCTTTCTTT. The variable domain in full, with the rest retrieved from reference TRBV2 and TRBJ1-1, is EPEVTQTPSHQVTQMGQEVILRCVPISNHLYFYWYRQILGQKVEFLVSFYNNEISEKSEIFDDQFSVERPDGSNFTLKIRSTKLEDSAMYFCASSERQGLTEAFFGQGTRLTVV.

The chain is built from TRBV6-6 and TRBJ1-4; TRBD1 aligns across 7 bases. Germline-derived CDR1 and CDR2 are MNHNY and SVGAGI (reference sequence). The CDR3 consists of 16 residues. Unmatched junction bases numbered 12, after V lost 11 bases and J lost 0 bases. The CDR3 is CACTRDSSATNEKLFF. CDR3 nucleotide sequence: TGTGCCTGTACCCGGGACAGTTCTGCAACTAATGAAAAACTGTTTTTT.

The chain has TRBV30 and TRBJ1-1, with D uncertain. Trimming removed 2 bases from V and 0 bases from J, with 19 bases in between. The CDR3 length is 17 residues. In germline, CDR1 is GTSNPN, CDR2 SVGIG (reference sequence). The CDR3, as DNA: TGTGCCTGGAGTCCAGCCCATGAGGGTTTTATGAACACTGAAGCTTTCTTT. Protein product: CAWSPAHEGFMNTEAFF.

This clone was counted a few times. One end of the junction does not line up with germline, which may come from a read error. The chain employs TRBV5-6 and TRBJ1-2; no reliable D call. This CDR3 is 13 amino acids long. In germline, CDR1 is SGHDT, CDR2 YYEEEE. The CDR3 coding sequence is TGTGCCAGCAGCCATCCGGGGAGCGGCGCGGAGGGATTC. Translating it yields CASSHPGSGAEGF.

The CDR3 loop is CASSWGPRSSYNSPLHF. CDR3 bases: TGTGCCAGCAGCTGGGGCCCCCGGAGCTCCTATAATTCACCCCTCCACTTT. The chain carries TRBV5-6 and TRBJ1-6; D is perhaps TRBD1 (5 bases). CDR1 SGHDT and CDR2 YYEEEE come from the germline V gene. This CDR3 comprises 17 residues. V lost 3 bases and J lost 0, with 13 bases in between. Based on the CDR3 plus reference TRBV5-6 and TRBJ1-6, the full variable domain is DAGVTQSPTHLIKTRGQQVTLRCSPKSGHDTVSWYQQALGQGPQFIFQYYEEEERQRGNFPDRFSGHQFPNYSSELNVNALLLGDSALYLCASSWGPRSSYNSPLHFGNGTRLTVT.

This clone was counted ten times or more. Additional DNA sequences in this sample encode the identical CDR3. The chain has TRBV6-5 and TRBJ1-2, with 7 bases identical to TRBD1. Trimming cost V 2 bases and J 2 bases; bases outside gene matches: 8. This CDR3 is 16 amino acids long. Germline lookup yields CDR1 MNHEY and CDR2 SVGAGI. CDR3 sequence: CASSYVRTGGNYGYTF. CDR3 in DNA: TGTGCCAGCAGTTACGTACGGACAGGCGGAAACTATGGCTACACCTTC.

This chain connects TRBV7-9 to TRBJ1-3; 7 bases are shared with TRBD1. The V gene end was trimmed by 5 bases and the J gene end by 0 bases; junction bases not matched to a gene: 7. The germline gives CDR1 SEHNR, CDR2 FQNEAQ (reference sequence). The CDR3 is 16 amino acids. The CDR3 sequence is CASSDEQGRSGNTIYF. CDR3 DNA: TGTGCCAGCAGCGACGAACAGGGGCGCTCTGGAAACACCATATATTTT. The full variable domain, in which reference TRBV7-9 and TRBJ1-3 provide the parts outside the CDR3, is DTGVSQNPRHKITKRGQNVTFRCDPISEHNRLYWYRQTLGQGPEFLTYFQNEAQLEKSRLLSDRFSAERPKGSFSTLEIQRTEQGDSAMYLCASSDEQGRSGNTIYFGEGSWLTVV.

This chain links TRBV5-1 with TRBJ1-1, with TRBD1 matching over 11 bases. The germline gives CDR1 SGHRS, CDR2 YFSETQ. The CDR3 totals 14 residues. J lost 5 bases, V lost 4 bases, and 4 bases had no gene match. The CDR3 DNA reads TGCGCCAGCAGCGAGGACAGGGGGCTAACTGAAGCTTTCTTT. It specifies CASSEDRGLTEAFF.

The DNA for the CDR3 is TGTGCCGGACAAAGTACAGGGCTAGGCTACACCTTC. Residues: CAGQSTGLGYTF. This chain links TRBV30 with TRBJ1-2; D possibly corresponds to TRBD1 (6 bases). The CDR3 contains 12 residues. Germline values: CDR1 GTSNPN, CDR2 SVGIG (reference sequence). V was cut by 8 bases and J by 8 bases, with 18 bases left in between. The full variable domain, its missing parts supplied by reference TRBV30 and TRBJ1-2, is SQTIHQWPATLVQPVGSPLSLECTVEGTSNPNLYWYRQAAGRGLQLLFYSVGIGQISSEVPQNLSASRPQDRQFILSSKKLLLSDSGFYLCAGQSTGLGYTFGSGTRLTVV.

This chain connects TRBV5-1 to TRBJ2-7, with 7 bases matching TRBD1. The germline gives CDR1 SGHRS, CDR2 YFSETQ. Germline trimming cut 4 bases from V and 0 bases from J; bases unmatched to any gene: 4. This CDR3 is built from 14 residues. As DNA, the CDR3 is TGCGCCAGCAGCCAACAGGGGACCTCCTACGAGCAGTACTTC. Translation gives CASSQQGTSYEQYF.

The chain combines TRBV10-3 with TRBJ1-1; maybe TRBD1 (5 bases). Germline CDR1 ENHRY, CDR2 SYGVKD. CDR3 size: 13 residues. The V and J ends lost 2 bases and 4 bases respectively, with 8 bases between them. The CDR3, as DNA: TGTGCCATCAGTGAGGATAGGGGCACTGAAGCTTTCTTT. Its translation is CAISEDRGTEAFF.